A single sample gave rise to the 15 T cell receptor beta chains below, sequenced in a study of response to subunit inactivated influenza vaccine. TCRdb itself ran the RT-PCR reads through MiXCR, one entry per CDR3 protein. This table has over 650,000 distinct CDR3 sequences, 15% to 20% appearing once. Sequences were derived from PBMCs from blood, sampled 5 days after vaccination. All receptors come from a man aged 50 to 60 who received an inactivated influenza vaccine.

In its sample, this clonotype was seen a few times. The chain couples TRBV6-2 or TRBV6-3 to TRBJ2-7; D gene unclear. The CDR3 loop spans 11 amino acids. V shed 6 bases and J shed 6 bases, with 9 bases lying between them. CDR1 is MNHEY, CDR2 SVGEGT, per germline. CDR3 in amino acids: CASSFGFEQYF. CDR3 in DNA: TGTGCCAGCAGCTTCGGGTTCGAGCAGTACTTC.

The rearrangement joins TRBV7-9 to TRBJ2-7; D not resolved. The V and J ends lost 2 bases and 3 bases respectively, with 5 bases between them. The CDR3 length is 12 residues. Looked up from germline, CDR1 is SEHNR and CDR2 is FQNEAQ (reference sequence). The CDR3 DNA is TGTGCCAGCAGCTTACGGATCTACGAGCAGTACTTC. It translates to CASSLRIYEQYF.

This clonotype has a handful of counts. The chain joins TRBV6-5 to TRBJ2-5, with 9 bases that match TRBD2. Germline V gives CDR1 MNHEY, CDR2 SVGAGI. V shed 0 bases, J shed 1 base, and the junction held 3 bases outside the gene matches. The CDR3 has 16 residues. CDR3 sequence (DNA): TGTGCCAGCAGTTACTCCCTAGCGGGGCCCCAAGAGACCCAGTACTTC. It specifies CASSYSLAGPQETQYF.

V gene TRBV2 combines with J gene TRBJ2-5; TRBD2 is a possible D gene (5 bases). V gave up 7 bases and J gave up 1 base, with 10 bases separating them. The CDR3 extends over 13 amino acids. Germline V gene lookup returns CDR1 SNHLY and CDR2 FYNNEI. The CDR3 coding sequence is TGTGCCAGCAATTCCGGGATCCAAGAGACCCAGTACTTC. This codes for CASNSGIQETQYF.

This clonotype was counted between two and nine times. The CDR3 nucleotides are TGTGCCAGCAGTGAGGGGCCAGGGGGCAGTTCCTACGAGCAGTACTTC. This codes for CASSEGPGGSSYEQYF. The genes are TRBV6-1 and TRBJ2-7; 8 positions agree with TRBD1. The CDR3 contains 16 residues. V shed 3 bases, J shed 1 base, and the junction held 8 bases outside the gene matches. Per the germline V gene, CDR1 is MNHNS and CDR2 is SASEGT.

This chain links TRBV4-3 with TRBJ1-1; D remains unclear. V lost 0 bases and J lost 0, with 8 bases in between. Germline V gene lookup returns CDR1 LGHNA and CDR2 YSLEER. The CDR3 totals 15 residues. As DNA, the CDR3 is TGCGCCAGCAGCCAAGAGTACAGTTTGAACACTGAAGCTTTCTTT. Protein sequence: CASSQEYSLNTEAFF.

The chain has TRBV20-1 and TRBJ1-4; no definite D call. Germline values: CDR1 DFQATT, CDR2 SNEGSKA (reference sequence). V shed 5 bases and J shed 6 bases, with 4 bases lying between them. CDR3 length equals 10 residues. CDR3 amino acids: CSAEDEKLFF. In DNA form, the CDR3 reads TGCAGTGCTGAAGATGAAAAACTGTTTTTT.

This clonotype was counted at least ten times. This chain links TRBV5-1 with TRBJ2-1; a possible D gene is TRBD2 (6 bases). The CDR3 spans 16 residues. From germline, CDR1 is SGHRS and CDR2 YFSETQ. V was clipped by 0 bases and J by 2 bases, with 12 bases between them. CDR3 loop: CASSLAAGSAYNEQFF. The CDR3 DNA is TGCGCCAGCAGCTTGGCCGCGGGAAGCGCCTACAATGAGCAGTTCTTC.

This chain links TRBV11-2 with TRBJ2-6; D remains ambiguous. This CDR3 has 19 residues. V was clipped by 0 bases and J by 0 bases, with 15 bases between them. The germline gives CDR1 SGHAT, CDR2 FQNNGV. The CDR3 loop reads CASSLENEPANSGANVLTF. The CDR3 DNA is TGTGCCAGCAGCTTAGAGAATGAACCCGCGAACTCTGGGGCCAACGTCCTGACTTTC.

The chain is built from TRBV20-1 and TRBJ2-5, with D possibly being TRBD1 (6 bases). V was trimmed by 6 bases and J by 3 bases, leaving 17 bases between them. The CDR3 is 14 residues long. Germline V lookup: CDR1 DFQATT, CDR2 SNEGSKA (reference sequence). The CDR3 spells CSARDIQKEETQYF. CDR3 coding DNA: TGCAGTGCACGGGACATCCAAAAGGAAGAGACCCAGTACTTC.

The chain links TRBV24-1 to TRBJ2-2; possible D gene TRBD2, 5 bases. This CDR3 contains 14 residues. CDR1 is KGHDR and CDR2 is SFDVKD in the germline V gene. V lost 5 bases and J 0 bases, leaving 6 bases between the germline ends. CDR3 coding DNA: TGTGCCACCAGTGGAGGGACGAACACCGGGGAGCTGTTTTTT. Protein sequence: CATSGGTNTGELFF.

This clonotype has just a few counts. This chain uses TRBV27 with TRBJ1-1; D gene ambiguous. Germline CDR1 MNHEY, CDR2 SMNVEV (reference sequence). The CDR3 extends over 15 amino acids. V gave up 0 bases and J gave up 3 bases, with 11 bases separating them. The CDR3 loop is CASSLSARLHTEAFF. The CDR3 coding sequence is TGTGCCAGCAGTTTATCAGCTAGACTGCACACTGAAGCTTTCTTT.

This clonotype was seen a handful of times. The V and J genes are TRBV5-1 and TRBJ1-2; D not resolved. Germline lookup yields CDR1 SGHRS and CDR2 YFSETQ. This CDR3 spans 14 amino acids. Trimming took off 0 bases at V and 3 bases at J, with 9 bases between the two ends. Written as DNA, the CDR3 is TGCGCCAGCAGCTTGGCCGGGAGCCACTATGGCTACACCTTC. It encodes CASSLAGSHYGYTF.

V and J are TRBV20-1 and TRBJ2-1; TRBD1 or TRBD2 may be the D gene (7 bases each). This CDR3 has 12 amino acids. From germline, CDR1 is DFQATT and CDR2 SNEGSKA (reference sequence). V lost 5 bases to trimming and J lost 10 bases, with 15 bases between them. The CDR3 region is CSAPPRGGEQFF. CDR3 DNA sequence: TGCAGTGCTCCACCCAGGGGGGGGGAGCAGTTCTTC.

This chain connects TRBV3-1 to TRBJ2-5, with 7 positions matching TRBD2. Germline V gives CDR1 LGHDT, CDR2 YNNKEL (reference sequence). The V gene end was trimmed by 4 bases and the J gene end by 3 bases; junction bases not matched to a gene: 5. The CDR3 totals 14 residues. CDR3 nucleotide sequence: TGTGCCAGCAGCCCACTAGGACTAGAAGAGACCCAGTACTTC. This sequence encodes CASSPLGLEETQYF.